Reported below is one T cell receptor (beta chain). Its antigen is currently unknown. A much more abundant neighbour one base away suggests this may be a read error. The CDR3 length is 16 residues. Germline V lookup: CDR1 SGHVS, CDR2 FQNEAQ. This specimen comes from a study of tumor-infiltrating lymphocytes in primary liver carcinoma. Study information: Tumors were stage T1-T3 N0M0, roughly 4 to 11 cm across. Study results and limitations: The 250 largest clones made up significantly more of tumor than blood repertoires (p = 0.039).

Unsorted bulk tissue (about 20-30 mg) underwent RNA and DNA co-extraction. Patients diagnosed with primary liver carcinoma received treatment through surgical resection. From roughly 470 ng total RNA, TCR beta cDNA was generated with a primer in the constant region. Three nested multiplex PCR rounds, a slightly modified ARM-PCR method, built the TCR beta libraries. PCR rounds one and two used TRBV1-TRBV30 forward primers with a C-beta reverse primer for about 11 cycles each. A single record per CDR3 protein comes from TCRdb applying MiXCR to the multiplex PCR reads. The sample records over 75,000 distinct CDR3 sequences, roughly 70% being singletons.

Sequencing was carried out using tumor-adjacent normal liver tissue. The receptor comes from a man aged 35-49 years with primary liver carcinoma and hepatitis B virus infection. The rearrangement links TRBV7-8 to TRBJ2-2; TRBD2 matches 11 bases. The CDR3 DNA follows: TGTGCCAGCAGCCCGGGACTAGCGGCGAACATCGGGGAGCTGTTTTTT. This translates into CASSPGLAANIGELFF.